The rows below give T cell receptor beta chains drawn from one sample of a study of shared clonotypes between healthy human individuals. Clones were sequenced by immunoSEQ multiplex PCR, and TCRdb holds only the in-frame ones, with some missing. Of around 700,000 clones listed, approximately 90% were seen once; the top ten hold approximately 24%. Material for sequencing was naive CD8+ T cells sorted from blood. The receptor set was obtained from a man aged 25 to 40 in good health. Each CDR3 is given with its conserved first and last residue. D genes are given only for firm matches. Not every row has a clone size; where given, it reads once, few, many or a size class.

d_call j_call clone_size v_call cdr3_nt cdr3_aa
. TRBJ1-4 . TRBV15 TGTGCCACCAGCAGAGATAGGGAATCCCCTCGCTTT CATSRDRESPRF
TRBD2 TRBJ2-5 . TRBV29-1 TGCAGCGTGGAGAATCCGACTAGCGGGAGGGAGTGGGCCCAAGAGACCCAGTACTTC CSVENPTSGREWAQETQYF
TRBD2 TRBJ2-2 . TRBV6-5 TGTGCCAGCCGTAGCGGGATTTACACCGGGGAGCTGTTTTTT CASRSGIYTGELFF
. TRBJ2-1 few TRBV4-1 TGCGCCAGCAGCCAAGAGGAGTTTGGGTCGAGCAATGAGCAGTTCTTC CASSQEEFGSSNEQFF
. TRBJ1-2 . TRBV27 TGTGCCAGCAGTCCTCTGACATCCTCGGTCTATGGCTACACCTTC CASSPLTSSVYGYTF
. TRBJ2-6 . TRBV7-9 TGTGCCAGCAGCTTCGCCCGCTCTGGGGCCAACGTCCTGACTTTC CASSFARSGANVLTF
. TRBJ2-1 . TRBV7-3 TGTGCCAGCAGCTTAGAGACCGCCAGTGAGCAGTTCTTC CASSLETASEQFF
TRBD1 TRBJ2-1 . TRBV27 TGTGCCAGCAGAATCGGACAGGATCGCTTGGATGAGCAGTTCTTC CASRIGQDRLDEQFF
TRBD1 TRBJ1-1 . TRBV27 TGTGCCAGCAGTCCTCGACAGGGGATGACTGAAGCTTTCTTT CASSPRQGMTEAFF
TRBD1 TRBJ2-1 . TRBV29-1 TGCAGCGTTGAGCCCGGGACAGACAATGAGCAGTTCTTC CSVEPGTDNEQFF
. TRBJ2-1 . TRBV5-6 TGTGCCAGCAGCTTGGCTTACAATGAGCAGTTCTTC CASSLAYNEQFF
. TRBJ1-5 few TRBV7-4 TGTGCCAGCAGGCGGCCCCAGCATTTT CASRRPQHF
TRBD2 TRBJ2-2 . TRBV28 TGTGCCAGCAGTTTTATAGCGGGAGATAGGGGCTCCGGGGAGCTGTTTTTT CASSFIAGDRGSGELFF
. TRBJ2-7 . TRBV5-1 TGCGCCAGCAGCTTGGTAGGGGGTAGATACGAGCAGTACTTC CASSLVGGRYEQYF
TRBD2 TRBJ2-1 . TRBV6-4 TGTGCCAGCAGTGAACGGGTAGGACTAGCGGGTTCGGATGAGCAGTTCTTC CASSERVGLAGSDEQFF
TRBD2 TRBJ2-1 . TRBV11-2 TGTGCCAGCAGCTCGACTAGCGGGAAAGTAGATGAGCAGTTCTTC CASSSTSGKVDEQFF
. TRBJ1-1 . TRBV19 TGTGCCAGTAGTCCGGACACCATGGAAGCTTTCTTT CASSPDTMEAFF
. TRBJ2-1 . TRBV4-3 TGCGCCAGCAGCCAAGATCCGACTTCGGATGAGCAGTTCTTC CASSQDPTSDEQFF
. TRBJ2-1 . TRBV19 TGTGCCAGTAAACACCCGGGGGTTAATGAGCAGTTCTTC CASKHPGVNEQFF
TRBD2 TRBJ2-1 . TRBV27 TGTGCCAGCAGGGTAGCGGGAGGGCGATCAAATGACCAGTTCTTC CASRVAGGRSNDQFF
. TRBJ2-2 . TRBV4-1 TGCGCCAGCAGCCAAGATCGGGAAACGACAGGCGGGGAGCTGTTTTTT CASSQDRETTGGELFF
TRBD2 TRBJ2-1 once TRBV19 TGTGCCAGTAGTCCGCCGACTAGCGGGGCCGCCTACAATGAGCAGTTCTTC CASSPPTSGAAYNEQFF
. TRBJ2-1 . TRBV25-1 TGTGCCACTAGGGTCGGAAATGAGCAGTTCTTC CATRVGNEQFF
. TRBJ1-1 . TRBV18 TGTGCCAGCTCACCCGGGTCCGCTGGTAGCACTGAAGCTTTCTTT CASSPGSAGSTEAFF
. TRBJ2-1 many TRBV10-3 TGTGCCATCAGTGAGGGCGACCCCTACAATGAGCAGTTCTTC CAISEGDPYNEQFF
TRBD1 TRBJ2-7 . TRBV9 TGTGCCAGCAGCACTCAACTGAGGGGGCTCTCCTACGAGCAGTACTTC CASSTQLRGLSYEQYF
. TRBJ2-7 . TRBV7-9 TGTGCCAGCAGCTCTAGGACCCGCGAGCAGTACTTC CASSSRTREQYF
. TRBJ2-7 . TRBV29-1 TGCAGCGCCACCGGGACGGCGACCTACGAGCAGTACTTC CSATGTATYEQYF
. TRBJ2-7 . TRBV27 TGTGCCAGCAGTTTTCCCCCTCATGATTACGAGCAGTACTTC CASSFPPHDYEQYF
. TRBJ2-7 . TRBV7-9 TGTGCCAGCAGCTTCTACCCTAATGACGCCTACGAGCAGTACTTC CASSFYPNDAYEQYF
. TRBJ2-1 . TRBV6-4 TGTGCCAGCAGTGACCCAGACCTGGGGAACCTTAGGGAGCAGTTCTTC CASSDPDLGNLREQFF
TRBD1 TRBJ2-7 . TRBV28 TGTGCCAGTGGGTTCAGGGGGCTCTCCTACGAGCAGTACTTC CASGFRGLSYEQYF
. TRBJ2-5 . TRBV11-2 TGTGCCAGCAGCTTAGGTCGGACAGAATTTCAAGAGACCCAGTACTTC CASSLGRTEFQETQYF
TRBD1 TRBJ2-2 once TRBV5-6 TGTGCCAGCAGCTTAACGACAGGGGTATCGGCCGGGGAGCTGTTTTTT CASSLTTGVSAGELFF
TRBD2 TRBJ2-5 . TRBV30 TGTGCCTGGAGTCCCCCAGGTGGACTAGCGGGAAACCAAGAGACCCAGTACTTC CAWSPPGGLAGNQETQYF
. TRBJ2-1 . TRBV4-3 TGCGCCAGCAGCCAAGATAGCTCCTCCTACAATGAGCAGTTCTTC CASSQDSSSYNEQFF
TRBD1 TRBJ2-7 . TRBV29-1 TGCAGCGTTGAAGGTGGGGGACAGGGGAAGATCTACGAGCAGTACTTC CSVEGGGQGKIYEQYF
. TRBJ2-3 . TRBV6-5 TGTGCCAGCAGGAAGGCAGGGACTAGCACAGATACGCAGTATTTT CASRKAGTSTDTQYF
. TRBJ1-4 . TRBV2 TGTGCCAGCAGTGAATTAGGCGGCAGGATTAATGAAAAACTGTTTTTT CASSELGGRINEKLFF
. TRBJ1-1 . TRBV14 TGTGCCAGCAGAGATCTGAGATACCCGAACACTGAAGCTTTCTTT CASRDLRYPNTEAFF
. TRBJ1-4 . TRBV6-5 TGTGCCAGCAGTTACTCGGGGGGGACTAATGAAAAACTGTTTTTT CASSYSGGTNEKLFF
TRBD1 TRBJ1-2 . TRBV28 TGTGCCAGCAGTTTATTGGAACAGGGGGCGCGAGGCTACACCTTC CASSLLEQGARGYTF
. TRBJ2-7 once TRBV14 TGTGCCAGCAGCCAAGGCCAGCGGGTAATATACGAGCAGTACTTC CASSQGQRVIYEQYF
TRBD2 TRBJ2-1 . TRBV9 TGTGCCAGCACCCTGGGGCGGGAGGTTAGCAATGAGCAGTTCTTC CASTLGREVSNEQFF
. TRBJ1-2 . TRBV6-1 TGTGCCAGCAGCAGTTCGGGGGGATATGATGGCTACACCTTC CASSSSGGYDGYTF
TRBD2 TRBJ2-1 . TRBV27 TGTGCCAGCAGCAACGGACTAGCGGGTTACAATGAGCAGTTCTTC CASSNGLAGYNEQFF
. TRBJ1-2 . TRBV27 TGTGCCAGCAGTTGGGTCCGGGGATCTAACTATGGCTACACCTTC CASSWVRGSNYGYTF
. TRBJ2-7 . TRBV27 TGTGCCACCTCATCCGGGACCCGGTTCGAGCAGTACTTC CATSSGTRFEQYF
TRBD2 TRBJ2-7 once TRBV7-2 TGTGCCAGCAGCTTAACCGTCGGACTAGCGGGTTACGAGCAGTACTTC CASSLTVGLAGYEQYF
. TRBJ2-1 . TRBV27 TGTGCCAGCACCCGCCCAGGGGTCGATGAGCAGTTCTTC CASTRPGVDEQFF
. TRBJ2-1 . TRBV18 TGTGCCAGCTCACCTGCTTGGGTTAGCTCCTACAATGAGCAGTTCTTC CASSPAWVSSYNEQFF
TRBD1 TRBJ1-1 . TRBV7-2 TGTGCCAGCAGCGGTCGACAGGGGGCGACTGAAGCTTTCTTT CASSGRQGATEAFF
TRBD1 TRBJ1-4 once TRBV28 TGTGCCAGCAGTGTCCGGACAGGCGTGAGGGAAAAACTGTTTTTT CASSVRTGVREKLFF
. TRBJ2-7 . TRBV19 TGTGCCAGTAGTTGGCGGACAGCTTACGAGCAGTACTTC CASSWRTAYEQYF
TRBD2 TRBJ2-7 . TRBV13 TGTGCCAGCAGCCATACTAGCGGGACCTACGAGCAGTACTTC CASSHTSGTYEQYF
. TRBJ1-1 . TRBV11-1 TGTGCCAGCAGCTTAGGGGGGGGTCCCGTTGGCTTCTTT CASSLGGGPVGFF
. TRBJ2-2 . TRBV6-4 TGTGCCGGGGACGGGGGGAACACCGGGGAGCTGTTTTTT CAGDGGNTGELFF